The clone carrying this TCR beta chain was picked up one time. The antigen remains unidentified. The sample belongs to a study of OX40 agonist ivuxolimab in advanced cancers. Study results and limitations: Mean expanded clone counts were higher in CD8+ than CD4+ T cells.

Germline V gene data show CDR1 as MNHNS and CDR2 as SASEGT. The ends were cut back, 3 bases at V and 0 bases at J, with 12 bases in the middle. The CDR3 is 16 amino acids. The table came from immunoSEQ multiplex PCR; TCRdb's copy has only in-frame clones and leaves some out. The repertoire holds around 35,000 clones, 88% seen once, with 3.5% to 5% in the top ten. This TCR derives from an adult with an advanced solid tumor such as melanoma, head and neck, liver or kidney cancer. V gene TRBV6-1 combines with J gene TRBJ1-3; perhaps TRBD1 as D (6 bases). Material: CD4+ or CD8+ T cells sorted from blood, obtained in a trial of the OX40 agonist ivuxolimab. The CDR3 region is CASSERQVISGNTIYF. The CDR3, as DNA: TGTGCCAGCAGTGAGCGACAGGTGATCTCTGGAAACACCATATATTTT.